Each of the 4 T cell receptor beta chains below was sequenced from the same sample in a study of OX40 agonist ivuxolimab in advanced cancers. The assay was immunoSEQ multiplex PCR, and TCRdb's table has in-frame clones only and misses some. The table shows about 48,000 clones, with around 87% occurring only once. The specimen comprised CD4+ or CD8+ T cells sorted from blood, sampled in a trial of the OX40 agonist ivuxolimab. Receptors were obtained from an adult with an advanced solid tumor such as melanoma, head and neck, liver or kidney cancer.

This clone was recorded a few times. This chain links TRBV4-1 with TRBJ1-1; D is ambiguous. The CDR3 is 16 amino acids. Per germline, CDR1 MGHRA and CDR2 YSYEKL. Between the trimmed V and J ends, which lost 0 bases and 0 bases, there was a span of 11 bases. The CDR3 here is CASSQEKGSVNTEAFF. Written as DNA, the CDR3 is TGCGCCAGCAGCCAAGAGAAGGGTAGTGTGAACACTGAAGCTTTCTTT.

V usage is TRBV5-6 and J usage is TRBJ1-1; 7 bases map to TRBD1. The CDR3 has 13 residues. Germline lookup yields CDR1 SGHDT and CDR2 YYEEEE. J gave up 10 bases and V 3 bases, and 9 bases lay outside the gene matches. In nucleotides, the CDR3 is TGTGCCAGCAGCTCCCGGGACAGTGCCTTAGCTTTCTTT. Its protein is CASSSRDSALAFF.

In this sample, this clone turned up a few times. The CDR3: CASRSRELTSPLHF. CDR3 coding DNA: TGTGCCAGCAGGTCCAGGGAGTTGACTTCACCCCTCCACTTT. The chain carries TRBV5-4 and TRBJ1-6, with D maybe TRBD1 (5 bases). V gave up 5 bases and J gave up 9 bases, with 15 bases separating them. This CDR3 is 14 amino acids long. Germline-derived CDR1 and CDR2 are SGHNT and YYREEE (reference sequence).

This clone ranks as medium-sized. This chain uses TRBV7-9 with TRBJ2-7; 7 bases map to TRBD2. Germline CDR1 SEHNR, CDR2 FQNEAQ (reference sequence). J gave up 7 bases and V 5 bases, and 11 bases lay outside the gene matches. This CDR3 has 14 amino acids. CDR3 sequence: CASSPRTSPLEQYF. The CDR3 DNA follows: TGTGCCAGCAGCCCAAGGACTAGTCCCTTGGAGCAGTACTTC.